These 30 T cell receptor beta chains were all obtained from the same sample, sequenced in a study of cytomegalovirus exposure and HLA in healthy donors. The primer mix had 60 Vbeta and 13 Jbeta primers. Some clones are missing from TCRdb's copy, which holds only in-frame ones; the method was immunoSEQ multiplex PCR. The table includes around 160,000 clones, roughly 77% detected once. The sequenced material came from PBMCs. These receptors all come from a male donor in good health and CMV-seronegative.

This clone was observed a few times. The V and J genes are TRBV4-2 and TRBJ1-3, with D maybe TRBD1 (5 bases). V was pared by 2 bases and J by 1 base, with 12 bases between. CDR1 LGHNA and CDR2 YNFKEQ come from the germline V gene. The CDR3 spans 16 residues. CDR3 loop: CASSQTSDSSGNTIYF. The DNA for the CDR3 is TGTGCCAGCAGCCAAACTTCCGACAGTTCTGGAAACACCATATATTTT.

The chain recombines TRBV28 with TRBJ2-1; perhaps TRBD2 as D (6 bases). Germline V gives CDR1 MDHEN, CDR2 SYDVKM. The CDR3 runs 16 residues. V lost 4 bases to trimming and J lost 0 bases, with 13 bases between them. This CDR3 is CASSWGEESSYNEQFF. The CDR3 DNA reads as TGTGCCAGCAGTTGGGGGGAGGAAAGCTCCTACAATGAGCAGTTCTTC.

The sample holds a few counts of this clone. J is TRBJ2-3 and V is TRBV28; 9 bases match TRBD2. The CDR3 length is 14 residues. The J segment lost 4 bases and the V segment lost 8 bases, leaving 7 bases of the junction unmatched. Germline assignment: CDR1 MDHEN and CDR2 SYDVKM. The CDR3 sequence: CASPPGLAADTQYF. The CDR3 nucleotides read TGTGCCAGCCCCCCGGGACTAGCAGCAGATACGCAGTATTTT.

The genes are TRBV4-1 and TRBJ1-1; D is undetermined. V was cut by 1 base and J by 7 bases, with 16 bases left in between. Germline lookup yields CDR1 MGHRA and CDR2 YSYEKL. CDR3 length: 15 residues. CDR3 amino acids: CASSQAPASWSEAFF. In DNA form, the CDR3 reads TGCGCCAGCAGCCAAGCCCCAGCGTCGTGGAGTGAAGCTTTCTTT.

The chain combines TRBV19 with TRBJ1-5; 8 nucleotides line up with TRBD1. Germline V gene data show CDR1 as LNHDA and CDR2 as SQIVND (reference sequence). The CDR3 contains 14 residues. With V trimmed by 6 bases and J by 6 bases, 7 bases remained unmatched. The CDR3 nucleotides read TGTGCCAGTAGAACGACAGGGGAAGGTCAGCCCCAGCATTTT. Protein product: CASRTTGEGQPQHF.

The J gene is TRBJ1-4, the V gene TRBV4-2; D gene ambiguous. Looked up from germline, CDR1 is LGHNA and CDR2 is YNFKEQ. The germline V and J ends were trimmed by 4 bases and 5 bases, with 11 bases remaining between them. The length of the CDR3 is 14 residues. The CDR3 is CASSPTGGNEKLFF. As DNA, the CDR3 is TGTGCCAGCAGCCCGACGGGTGGAAATGAAAAACTGTTTTTT.

V gene TRBV5-1 combines with J gene TRBJ2-7; 8 positions match TRBD2. Looked up from germline, CDR1 is SGHRS and CDR2 is YFSETQ. The CDR3 totals 15 residues. V dropped 1 base and J dropped 3; count of bases not matched to a gene: 6. CDR3 nucleotide sequence: TGCGCCAGCAGCTTGATCGTGGGACTAGACTACGAGCAGTACTTC. This encodes CASSLIVGLDYEQYF.

The chain links TRBV12-1 to TRBJ1-6; no check of the table's D call, TRBD1, against the DNA was made. TRBV12-1 is noted as a pseudogene. The CDR3 has 15 residues. The CDR3 spells CASTAGDRDHSPLHF. DNA for the CDR3: TGTGCCAGCACCGCTGGGGACAGGGATCATTCACCCCTCCACTTT.

V and J are TRBV2 and TRBJ1-4; no clear D. V was cut by 4 bases and J by 3 bases, with 6 bases left in between. The CDR3 is made up of 13 amino acids. Per germline, CDR1 SNHLY and CDR2 FYNNEI. The CDR3 loop reads CASSVQANEKLFF. The CDR3 DNA reads as TGTGCCAGCAGTGTTCAGGCTAATGAAAAACTGTTTTTT.

This chain links TRBV5-4 with TRBJ2-1; 8 positions match TRBD2. Trimming took 1 base from V and 7 from J; bases not matched to a gene: 7. Germline CDR1 reads SGHNT; CDR2 reads YYREEE (reference sequence). The CDR3 covers 15 residues. The CDR3 spells CASSLTGGPGNEQFF. The CDR3 DNA reads as TGTGCCAGCAGCTTGACGGGAGGGCCGGGGAATGAGCAGTTCTTC.

The rearrangement uses TRBV29-1 and TRBJ1-2; a possible D gene is TRBD1 (5 bases). Trimming shortened V by 7 bases and J by 0 bases, and 9 bases separated the two germline ends. The CDR3 totals 12 residues. CDR1 SQVTM and CDR2 ANQGSEA come from the germline V gene. The CDR3 DNA follows: TGCAGCGCAGCAGGGCCTAACTATGGCTACACCTTC. This gives the protein CSAAGPNYGYTF.

This clone has only a few counts. This chain uses TRBV18 with TRBJ2-1; 9 nucleotides match TRBD1. After removal of 9 bases from V and 6 bases from J, the junction contained 9 bases not matched to a gene. The CDR3 contains 14 residues. The germline V gene encodes CDR1 KGHSH and CDR2 LQKENI. The chain's CDR3 is CASSPGQGFNEQFF. CDR3 nucleotide sequence: TGTGCCAGTTCCCCGGGACAGGGATTCAATGAGCAGTTCTTC.

The chain uses TRBV18 and TRBJ2-1; maybe TRBD1 (5 bases). Per the germline V gene, CDR1 is KGHSH and CDR2 is LQKENI. This CDR3 region has 15 residues. Trimming removed 1 base at V and 6 bases at J, with 13 bases between. The CDR3 region has the DNA TGTGCCAGCTCACCACAGGGGTACTTTGGCAATGAGCAGTTCTTC. Its translation is CASSPQGYFGNEQFF. Complete variable domain (other parts from reference TRBV18 and TRBJ2-1): NAGVMQNPRHLVRRRGQEARLRCSPMKGHSHVYWYRQLPEEGLKFMVYLQKENIIDESGMPKERFSAEFPKEGPSILRIQQVVRGDSAAYFCASSPQGYFGNEQFFGPGTRLTVL.

The chain is built from TRBV7-2 and TRBJ2-1, with D possibly being TRBD1 (7 bases). With 5 bases removed from V and 4 bases from J, the gap between germline ends came to 21 bases. The CDR3 consists of 17 residues. Per the germline V gene, CDR1 is SGHTA and CDR2 is FQGNSA. The CDR3 loop reads CASSPLQGTSFYNEQFF. The CDR3 coding sequence is TGTGCCAGCAGCCCCCTACAGGGGACTTCCTTTTACAATGAGCAGTTCTTC.

The chain carries TRBV28 and TRBJ2-1; 9 bases match TRBD2. V shed 5 bases and J 6 bases; nucleotides not matched to a gene: 8. There are 15 residues in the CDR3. Germline V gives CDR1 MDHEN, CDR2 SYDVKM. The CDR3 nucleotides read TGTGCCAGCAGTCCCGTGGCGGGACTAGCCAATGAGCAGTTCTTC. The encoded protein is CASSPVAGLANEQFF.

The chain uses TRBV19 and TRBJ2-1; 10 bases fit TRBD2. CDR3 length: 16 residues. After removal of 5 bases from V and 4 bases from J, the junction contained 8 bases not matched to a gene. Germline assignment: CDR1 LNHDA and CDR2 SQIVND (reference sequence). CDR3 DNA: TGTGCCAGTAGTTCTCCGGGACTAGCGTCGTACAATGAGCAGTTCTTC. Translated, it gives CASSSPGLASYNEQFF.

V gene TRBV5-3 combines with J gene TRBJ2-3, with no clear D. TRBV5-3 is placed among ORFs of uncertain function. V lost 5 bases to trimming and J lost 4 bases, with 8 bases between them. This CDR3 has 12 residues. The CDR3 coding sequence is TGTGCCAGAAGACCCACACCAGATACGCAGTATTTT. The encoded protein is CARRPTPDTQYF.

The chain is built from TRBV11-1 and TRBJ1-2, with 8 bases that match TRBD1. The CDR3 runs to 13 residues. V trimming: 5 bases; J trimming: 9 bases; junction bases outside the gene matches: 8. Per the germline V gene, CDR1 is SGHAT and CDR2 is FQDESV (reference sequence). The CDR3 DNA reads TGTGCCAGCAGCCCGACAGGGGATTATAGCTACACCTTC. This gives the protein CASSPTGDYSYTF.

The gene calls are TRBV18 and TRBJ1-1; possible D gene TRBD1, 6 bases. V was cut by 8 bases and J by 1 base, with 11 bases left in between. The CDR3 covers 13 residues. CDR1 KGHSH and CDR2 LQKENI come from the germline V gene. The CDR3 DNA follows: TGTGCCAGCCTCACAGGGAGGAACACTGAAGCTTTCTTT. As protein: CASLTGRNTEAFF. Combining the CDR3 with reference TRBV18 and TRBJ1-1 gives the whole variable domain NAGVMQNPRHLVRRRGQEARLRCSPMKGHSHVYWYRQLPEEGLKFMVYLQKENIIDESGMPKERFSAEFPKEGPSILRIQQVVRGDSAAYFCASLTGRNTEAFFGQGTRLTVV.

This clone was picked up a small number of times. This chain joins TRBV14 and TRBJ1-3; D not resolved. The CDR3 runs to 13 residues. The germline V and J ends were trimmed by 1 base and 1 base, with 2 bases remaining between them. Germline lookup yields CDR1 SGHDN and CDR2 FVKESK. The CDR3 DNA reads as TGTGCCAGCAGCCAAGCTTCTGGAAACACCATATATTTT. Translating it yields CASSQASGNTIYF.

This rearrangement joins TRBV27 to TRBJ2-1; D might be TRBD2 (5 bases). Trimming pared 6 bases from V and 6 bases from J, leaving 21 bases between. Germline loops: CDR1 MNHEY, CDR2 SMNVEV (reference sequence). The CDR3 extends over 16 amino acids. CDR3 amino acids: CASSNLPGKTGNEQFF. The CDR3 region has the DNA TGTGCCAGCAGCAACCTCCCGGGAAAGACCGGCAATGAGCAGTTCTTC.

V and J are TRBV5-1 and TRBJ1-3, with D hard to call. The CDR3 has 15 residues. Per germline, CDR1 SGHRS and CDR2 YFSETQ. Trimming stripped 1 base from V and 0 bases from J, with 8 bases between. This CDR3 is CASSLLTSSGNTIYF. CDR3 bases: TGCGCCAGCAGCTTGCTGACAAGCTCTGGAAACACCATATATTTT.

The chain recombines TRBV5-8 with TRBJ1-1; 7 bases map to TRBD1. Unmatched junction bases numbered 8, after V lost 0 bases and J lost 0 bases. Germline CDR1 reads SGHTS; CDR2 reads YDEGEE. The CDR3 spans 17 residues. The DNA of the CDR3 is TGTGCCAGCAGCTTGGGTCAGGGGGTGGTGATGAACACTGAAGCTTTCTTT. Translated: CASSLGQGVVMNTEAFF.

This clone has only a few counts. In DNA form, the CDR3 reads TGTGCCAGCAGCGTACTCCCGGGACTAGCGGATACGCAGTATTTT. Encoded protein: CASSVLPGLADTQYF. This rearrangement joins TRBV9 to TRBJ2-3; 10 bases agree with TRBD2. This CDR3 has 15 amino acids. The J segment lost 6 bases and the V segment lost 1 base, leaving 5 bases of the junction unmatched. CDR1 is SGDLS and CDR2 is YYNGEE in the germline V gene.

This chain connects TRBV25-1 to TRBJ1-5; D not resolved. Trimming removed 2 bases at V and 6 bases at J, with 11 bases between. From germline, CDR1 is MGHDK and CDR2 SYGVNS. The CDR3 covers 14 residues. The CDR3 region is CASSERRHPQPQHF. The DNA of the CDR3 is TGTGCCAGCAGTGAAAGGAGGCACCCTCAGCCCCAGCATTTT.

The chain joins TRBV5-1 to TRBJ2-5; D might be TRBD2 (5 bases). TRBJ2-7 explains the end of the DNA better; the J call may be wrong. Germline CDR1 reads SGHRS; CDR2 reads YFSETQ. This CDR3 comprises 14 residues. The CDR3 DNA is TGCGCCAGCAGCCCTAGCACCAACTCCTACGAGCAGTACTTC. The encoded protein is CASSPSTNSYEQYF.

This rearrangement joins TRBV28 to TRBJ2-2; TRBD2 matches 10 bases. The V segment lost 2 bases and the J segment 2 bases; nucleotides outside the gene matches: 5. The CDR3 contains 17 residues. In germline, CDR1 is MDHEN, CDR2 SYDVKM. CDR3 sequence reads: CASSLGASGRNTGELFF. The DNA of the CDR3 is TGTGCCAGCAGTTTAGGGGCTAGCGGGAGAAACACCGGGGAGCTGTTTTTT.

This chain uses TRBV2 with TRBJ1-5, with D possibly TRBD1 on 6 matching bases. Trimming took 4 bases from V and 1 from J, leaving 11 bases between them. CDR3 length: 15 residues. Germline assignment: CDR1 SNHLY and CDR2 FYNNEI. Here the CDR3 DNA reads TGTGCCAGCAGTGCGACAGGCGGGAGCAATCAGCCCCAGCATTTT. Protein: CASSATGGSNQPQHF.

The chain links TRBV28 to TRBJ1-2; 10 bases are a match to TRBD1. The germline V gene encodes CDR1 MDHEN and CDR2 SYDVKM. The trim removed 6 bases at V and 7 bases at J, leaving 11 bases unmatched. The CDR3 is 15 residues long. In DNA form, the CDR3 reads TGTGCCAGCAGGGAAACGGGACAGGGGAAGGGTGGCTACACCTTC. Translation gives CASRETGQGKGGYTF.

The chain employs TRBV7-2 and TRBJ2-1; weak D call: TRBD2 (6 bases). This CDR3 has 16 residues. Per the germline V gene, CDR1 is SGHTA and CDR2 is FQGNSA. V was clipped by 4 bases and J by 8 bases, with 21 bases between them. The CDR3 DNA follows: TGTGCCAGCAGCTCGACCCCGGGACTCGTCTCGGATGAGCAGTTCTTC. Amino acids: CASSSTPGLVSDEQFF.